These 10 T cell receptor beta chains originate from one sample sequenced in a study of T-cell reconstitution after alpha-beta-depleted transplantation in children (TCRdb year 2016). Preparation of the library involved PCR. The instrument was an Illumina HiSeq 2500. Molecular barcoding was employed in the preparation of TCR libraries, with unique molecular identifiers being used to normalize TCRbeta repertoire quantification. TCRdb itself trimmed the public reads at Q25 with fastp, ran MiXCR and retained productive beta chains. All rows with the same CDR3 protein become a single entry with the most common DNA and genes. This sample gives about 230,000 distinct CDR3 sequences in total; around 9.7% of them show up just once. The top ten constitute about 4.9% of the sample. This specimen was PBMCs from the stem cell graft donor, taken from the stem cell graft. The receptors derive from a human donor who donated a stem cell graft to a child with SCID.

This clonotype was recorded many times. The chain joins TRBV3-1 to TRBJ2-7, with D unresolved. The germline gives CDR1 LGHDT, CDR2 YNNKEL (reference sequence). The CDR3 has 15 residues. Trimming stripped 3 bases from V and 5 bases from J, with 17 bases between. CDR3 bases: TGTGCCAGCAGCCATGAACCAATAGCTTTCCACGAGCAGTACTTC. It codes for CASSHEPIAFHEQYF.

As regards this clonotype: This sequence may be a read error, since a much larger clone differs from it by one base. The V and J genes are TRBV5-1 and TRBJ1-2, with D possibly being TRBD1 (6 bases). Looked up from germline, CDR1 is SGHRS and CDR2 is YFSETQ. The CDR3 sequence is 15 residues long. The CDR3 region has the DNA TGCGCCAGCAGCTTGTCGGGCGCCGGGGGCTATGGCGACACCTTC. Its protein is CASSLSGAGGYGDTF.

This clonotype was recorded many times. V usage is TRBV12-3 or TRBV12-4 and J usage is TRBJ2-7; D is uncertain. This CDR3 has 12 residues. V shed 3 bases and J shed 4 bases, with 7 bases lying between them. The CDR3 loop reads CASSFRQYEQYF. CDR3 nucleotide sequence: TGTGCCAGCAGTTTCCGGCAGTACGAGCAGTACTTC.

This clonotype has only a few counts. V gene TRBV5-5 combines with J gene TRBJ1-5; D is perhaps TRBD1 (6 bases). V shed 3 bases and J shed 2 bases, with 9 bases lying between them. This CDR3 spans 14 amino acids. The germline CDR1 and CDR2 sequences are SGHKS and YYEKEE (reference sequence). The CDR3, as DNA: TGTGCCAGCAGCTGGAGACAGGGCAATCAGCCCCAGCATTTT. It yields the protein CASSWRQGNQPQHF.

The chain couples TRBV5-4 to TRBJ2-5; a weak D match, TRBD2 (7 bases). The V gene lost 1 base and the J gene lost 6 bases, with 13 bases spanning the gap. Germline CDR1 and CDR2: SGHNT and YYREEE (reference sequence). CDR3 length equals 14 residues. The CDR3 here is CASSLRGGRQTQYF. Here the CDR3 DNA reads TGTGCCAGCAGCTTGAGGGGGGGTCGACAGACCCAGTACTTC.

This clonotype appeared many times. The chain employs TRBV20-1 and TRBJ1-5; weak D call: TRBD1 (5 bases). From germline, CDR1 is DFQATT and CDR2 SNEGSKA (reference sequence). This CDR3 is built from 15 residues. Trimming stripped 6 bases from V and 3 bases from J, with 18 bases between. Here the CDR3 DNA reads TGCAGTGCCCAAACCGGTCGACAGCCCAATCAGCCCCAGCATTTT. Its translation is CSAQTGRQPNQPQHF.

This clonotype was counted many times. The J gene is TRBJ1-2, the V gene TRBV20-1; 10 positions match TRBD1. V dropped 3 bases and J dropped 9; count of bases not matched to a gene: 7. This CDR3 is 13 amino acids long. From germline, CDR1 is DFQATT and CDR2 SNEGSKA (reference sequence). The CDR3 sequence is CSASPGQGNSYTF. The CDR3 DNA reads TGCAGTGCTAGCCCGGGACAGGGGAATAGCTACACCTTC.

At least ten counts were recorded for this clonotype. The chain is built from TRBV4-3 and TRBJ1-2, with TRBD1 matching over 7 bases. CDR1 is LGHNA, CDR2 YSLEER, per germline. CDR3 size: 14 residues. V lost 1 base to trimming and J lost 4 bases; unmatched junction nucleotides: 3. CDR3 sequence: CASSQGQGPYGYTF. The CDR3 region has the DNA TGCGCCAGCAGCCAAGGACAGGGTCCCTATGGCTACACCTTC.

This clonotype was counted at least ten times. The J gene is TRBJ1-6, the V gene TRBV6-1, with D possibly being TRBD1 (5 bases). The CDR3 contains 17 residues. CDR1 is MNHNS and CDR2 is SASEGT in the germline V gene. Trimming left V 9 bases short and J 3 bases short, with 21 bases between. The CDR3 sequence is CASWGVAAGDYNSPLHF. CDR3 bases: TGTGCCAGTTGGGGGGTAGCGGCCGGCGACTATAATTCACCCCTCCACTTT.

This clonotype was seen ten or more times. The chain uses TRBV12-3 or TRBV12-4 and TRBJ1-2, with D unresolved. CDR3 size: 15 residues. V lost 0 bases, J lost 3 bases, and 11 bases lay in between. The CDR3 protein is CASSLARPGYYGYTF. CDR3 DNA: TGTGCCAGCAGTTTAGCGCGGCCGGGTTACTATGGCTACACCTTC.